Included here is one T cell receptor beta chain sequence, with context. Germline CDR1 SGHRS, CDR2 YFSETQ. This CDR3 is built from 14 residues. V dropped 4 bases and J dropped 3 bases, with 13 bases sitting between them. Generated by immunoSEQ multiplex PCR, the TCRdb table keeps only in-frame clones and is missing some. This table has 15,000 to 20,000 clones, over 60% appearing once. The data were obtained in a study of PD-1 and CTLA-4 blockade in melanoma. This clonotype was obtained from a human donor with melanoma. Sequencing was performed on CD8+ T cells from peripheral blood, taken before anti-PD-1 treatment. J is TRBJ1-1 and V is TRBV5-1; no clear D. In DNA, the CDR3 is TGCGCCAGCAGCCCCACAGTATCGGACACTGAAGCTTTCTTT. Protein product: CASSPTVSDTEAFF.